This section outlines one TCR beta chain sequence together with its context. Its antigen is not identified. These data come from a study of cytomegalovirus exposure and HLA in healthy donors. Findings and caveats of the study: Accurate predictions that matched the HLA-A and HLA-B alleles of most subjects were reportedly made from TCR beta sequences. Apart from CMV serostatus, no immune exposure information was available.

V was shortened by 2 bases and J by 2 bases, with 18 bases between the two germline ends. Germline CDR1 KGHSH, CDR2 LQKENI. There are 17 residues in the CDR3. The PCR made use of 60 Vbeta and 13 Jbeta primers. The assay was immunoSEQ multiplex PCR, and TCRdb's table has in-frame clones only and misses some. The sample lists 160,000 or so clones, approximately 81% occurring once. The TCR sequence derives from a man aged 18 to 29 in good health and CMV-seronegative. The V and J genes are TRBV18 and TRBJ1-2; D not certain. The sample consisted of PBMCs. The CDR3: CASSPNGGERPNYGYTF. In DNA form, the CDR3 reads TGTGCCAGCTCACCAAATGGTGGGGAGCGCCCGAACTATGGCTACACCTTC.